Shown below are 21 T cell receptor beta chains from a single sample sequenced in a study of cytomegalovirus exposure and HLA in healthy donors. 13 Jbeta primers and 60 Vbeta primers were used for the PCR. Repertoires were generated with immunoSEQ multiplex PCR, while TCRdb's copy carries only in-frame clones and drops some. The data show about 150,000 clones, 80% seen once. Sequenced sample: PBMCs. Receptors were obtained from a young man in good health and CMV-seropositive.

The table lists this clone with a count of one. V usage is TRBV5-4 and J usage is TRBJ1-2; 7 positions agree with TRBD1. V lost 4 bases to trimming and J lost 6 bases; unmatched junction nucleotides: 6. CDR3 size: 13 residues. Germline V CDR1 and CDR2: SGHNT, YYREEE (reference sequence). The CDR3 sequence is CASSPGQNNGYTF. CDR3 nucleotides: TGTGCCAGCAGCCCGGGACAGAATAATGGCTACACCTTC.

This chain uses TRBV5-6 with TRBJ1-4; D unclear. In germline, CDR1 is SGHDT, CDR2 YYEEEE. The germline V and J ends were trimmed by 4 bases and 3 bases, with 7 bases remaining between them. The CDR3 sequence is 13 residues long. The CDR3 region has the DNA TGTGCCAGCAGCCCCGGGGCTAATGAAAAACTGTTTTTT. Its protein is CASSPGANEKLFF.

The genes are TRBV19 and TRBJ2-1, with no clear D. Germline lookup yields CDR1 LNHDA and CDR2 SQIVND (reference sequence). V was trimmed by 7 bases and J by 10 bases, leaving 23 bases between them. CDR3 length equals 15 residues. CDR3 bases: TGTGCCAGTAAGGTGTACCAGGATACCCCAACCGAGCAGTTCTTC. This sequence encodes CASKVYQDTPTEQFF.

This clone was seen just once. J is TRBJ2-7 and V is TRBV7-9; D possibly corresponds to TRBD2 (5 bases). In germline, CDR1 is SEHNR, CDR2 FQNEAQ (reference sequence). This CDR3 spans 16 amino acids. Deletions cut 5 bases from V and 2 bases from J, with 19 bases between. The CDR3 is CASSPPAVAITYEQYF. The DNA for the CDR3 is TGTGCCAGCAGCCCCCCGGCGGTAGCGATAACCTACGAGCAGTACTTC.

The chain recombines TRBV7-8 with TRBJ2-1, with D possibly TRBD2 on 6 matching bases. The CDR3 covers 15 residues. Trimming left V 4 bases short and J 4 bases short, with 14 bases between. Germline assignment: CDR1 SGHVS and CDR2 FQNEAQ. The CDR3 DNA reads TGTGCCAGCAGCTCGGGGGAGGCTTGGTACAATGAGCAGTTCTTC. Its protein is CASSSGEAWYNEQFF.

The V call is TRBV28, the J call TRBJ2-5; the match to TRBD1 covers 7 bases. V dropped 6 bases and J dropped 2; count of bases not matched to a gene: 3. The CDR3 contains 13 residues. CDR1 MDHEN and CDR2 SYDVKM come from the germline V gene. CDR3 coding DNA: TGTGCCAGCAGAAAGACAGGGCAAGAGACCCAGTACTTC. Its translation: CASRKTGQETQYF.

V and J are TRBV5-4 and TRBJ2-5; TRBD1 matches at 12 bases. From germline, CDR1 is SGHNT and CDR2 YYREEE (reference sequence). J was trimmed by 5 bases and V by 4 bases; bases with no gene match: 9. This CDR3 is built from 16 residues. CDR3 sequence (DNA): TGTGCCAGCAGCAGCGGGGACAGGGGGCCGCGGGAGACCCAGTACTTC. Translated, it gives CASSSGDRGPRETQYF.

CDR3 DNA sequence: TGTGCCAGCAGTGAACCAGGGGTTACTGGAAACACCATATATTTT. Its translation is CASSEPGVTGNTIYF. The chain carries TRBV25-1 and TRBJ1-3; D is possibly TRBD1 (6 bases). Per the germline V gene, CDR1 is MGHDK and CDR2 is SYGVNS. V gave up 2 bases and J gave up 2 bases, with 10 bases separating them. This CDR3 is built from 15 residues.

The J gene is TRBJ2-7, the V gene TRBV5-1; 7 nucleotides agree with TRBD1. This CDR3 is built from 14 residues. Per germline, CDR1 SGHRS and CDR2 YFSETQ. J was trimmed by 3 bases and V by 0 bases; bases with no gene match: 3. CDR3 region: CASSLGQGIYEQYF. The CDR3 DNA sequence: TGCGCCAGCAGCTTGGGACAGGGAATCTACGAGCAGTACTTC.

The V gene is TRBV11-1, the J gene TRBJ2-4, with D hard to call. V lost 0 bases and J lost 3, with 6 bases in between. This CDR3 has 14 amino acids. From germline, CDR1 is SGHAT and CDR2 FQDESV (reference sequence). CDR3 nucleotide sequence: TGTGCCAGCAGCTTAGCTGCCAGCAAAAACATTCAGTACTTC. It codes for CASSLAASKNIQYF. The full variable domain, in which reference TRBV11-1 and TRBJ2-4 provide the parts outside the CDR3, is EAEVAQSPRYKITEKSQAVAFWCDPISGHATLYWYRQILGQGPELLVQFQDESVVDDSQLPKDRFSAERLKGVDSTLKIQPAELGDSAMYLCASSLAASKNIQYFGAGTRLSVL.

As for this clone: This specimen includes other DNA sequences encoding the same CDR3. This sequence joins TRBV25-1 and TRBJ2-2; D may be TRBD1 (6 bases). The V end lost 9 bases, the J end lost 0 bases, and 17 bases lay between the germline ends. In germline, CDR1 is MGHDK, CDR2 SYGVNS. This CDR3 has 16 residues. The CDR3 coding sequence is TGTGCCAGTAGTCCACAGACAGGCCCGAACACCGGGGAGCTGTTTTTT. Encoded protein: CASSPQTGPNTGELFF.

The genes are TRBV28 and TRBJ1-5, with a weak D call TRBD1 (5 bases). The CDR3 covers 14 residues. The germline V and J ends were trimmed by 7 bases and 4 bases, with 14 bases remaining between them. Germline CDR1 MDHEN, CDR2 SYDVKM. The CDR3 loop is CASTRGMGNQPQHF. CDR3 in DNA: TGTGCCAGCACTCGGGGGATGGGGAATCAGCCCCAGCATTTT.

The CDR3 DNA is TGTGCCTGGAGCAGGGGGCTTGGGGAAGATACGCAGTATTTT. This sequence encodes CAWSRGLGEDTQYF. The rearrangement links TRBV30 to TRBJ2-3, with 8 bases aligning to TRBD1. V shed 3 bases and J 5 bases; nucleotides not matched to a gene: 7. This CDR3 has 14 residues. Germline loops: CDR1 GTSNPN, CDR2 SVGIG (reference sequence).

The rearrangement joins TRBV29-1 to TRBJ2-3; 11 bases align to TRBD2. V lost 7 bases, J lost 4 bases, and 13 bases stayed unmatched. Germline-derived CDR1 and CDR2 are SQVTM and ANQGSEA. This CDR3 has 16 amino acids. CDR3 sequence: CSARTSGREISDTQYF. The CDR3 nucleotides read TGCAGCGCCCGTACTAGCGGGAGAGAGATTTCAGATACGCAGTATTTT.

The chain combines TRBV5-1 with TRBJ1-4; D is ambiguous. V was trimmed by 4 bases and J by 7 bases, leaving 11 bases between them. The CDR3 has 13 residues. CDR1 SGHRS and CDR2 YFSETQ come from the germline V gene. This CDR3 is CASSLDLLEKLFF. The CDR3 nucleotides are TGCGCCAGCAGCCTAGACCTTCTTGAAAAACTGTTTTTT.

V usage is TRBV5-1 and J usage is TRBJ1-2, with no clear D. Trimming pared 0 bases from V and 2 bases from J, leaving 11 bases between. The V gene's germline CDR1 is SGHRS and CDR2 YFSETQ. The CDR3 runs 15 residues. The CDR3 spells CASSLEAGGNYGYTF. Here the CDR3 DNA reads TGCGCCAGCAGCTTGGAAGCAGGTGGAAACTATGGCTACACCTTC.

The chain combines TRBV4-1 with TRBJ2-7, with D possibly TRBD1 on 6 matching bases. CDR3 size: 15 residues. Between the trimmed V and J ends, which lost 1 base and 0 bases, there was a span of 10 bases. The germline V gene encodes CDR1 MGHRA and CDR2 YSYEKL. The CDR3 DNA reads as TGCGCCAGCAGCCAAGTCGCGACAGGCTCCTACGAGCAGTACTTC. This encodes CASSQVATGSYEQYF.

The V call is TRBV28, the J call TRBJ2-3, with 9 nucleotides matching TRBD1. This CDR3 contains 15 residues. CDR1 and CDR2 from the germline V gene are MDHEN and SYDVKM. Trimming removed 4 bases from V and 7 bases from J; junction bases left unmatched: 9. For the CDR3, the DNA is TGTGCCAGCAGTTCGACCGGGACAGGGATGAATACGCAGTATTTT. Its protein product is CASSSTGTGMNTQYF.

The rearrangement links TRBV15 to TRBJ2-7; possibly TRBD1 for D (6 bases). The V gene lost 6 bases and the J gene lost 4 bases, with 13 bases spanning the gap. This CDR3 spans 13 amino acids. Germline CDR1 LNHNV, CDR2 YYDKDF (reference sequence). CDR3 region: CATRPRGGYEQYF. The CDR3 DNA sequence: TGTGCCACCAGACCCCGAGGGGGTTACGAGCAGTACTTC.

CDR3 sequence: CASTGQQTYEQYF. CDR3 coding DNA: TGTGCCAGTACCGGACAGCAGACCTACGAGCAGTACTTC. J is TRBJ2-7 and V is TRBV28; perhaps TRBD1 as D (6 bases). The CDR3 is made up of 13 amino acids. The germline V gene has CDR1 MDHEN and CDR2 SYDVKM. With 9 bases removed from V and 2 bases from J, the gap between germline ends came to 14 bases.

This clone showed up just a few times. CDR3 sequence reads: CASSPPGRSYEQYF. The CDR3 DNA reads as TGTGCCAGCTCACCACCGGGCAGATCCTACGAGCAGTACTTC. The chain employs TRBV18 and TRBJ2-7; D gene uncertain. Trimming left V 0 bases short and J 1 base short, with 7 bases between. CDR3 length: 14 residues. Looked up from germline, CDR1 is KGHSH and CDR2 is LQKENI.